This T cell receptor (beta chain) was found in a study of OX40 agonist ivuxolimab in advanced cancers. Background on the study: In this cohort, patients received ivuxolimab, an agonistic anti-OX40 (CD134) antibody. Patients treated during dose escalation were battling hepatocellular carcinoma, melanoma, renal cell or head and neck cancer. Antecedent anti-PD-1, anti-PD-L1 or anti-CTLA-4 therapy was permissible, with roughly 36% having received some. Findings of the study overall: At 0.1 to 3.0 mg/kg and by week 6, CD4+ and CD8+ T cells in the blood had expanded clonally.

V dropped 4 bases and J dropped 0; count of bases not matched to a gene: 9. The CDR3 is 19 amino acids. CDR1 and CDR2 (germline): SGDLS, YYNGEE. Sequenced by immunoSEQ multiplex PCR; TCRdb stores in-frame clones only, minus some. This table holds about 59,000 clones, roughly 84% found once. Concerning this clone itself: What it recognizes is unknown.

The chain has TRBV9 and TRBJ2-1; 14 bases are shared with TRBD2. This sample comprised CD4+ or CD8+ T cells sorted from blood, obtained in a trial of the OX40 agonist ivuxolimab. This clonotype originated in an adult with an advanced solid tumor such as melanoma, head and neck, liver or kidney cancer. CDR3 loop: CASSPGLAGVGSSYNEQFF. CDR3 in DNA: TGTGCCAGCAGCCCGGGACTAGCGGGAGTAGGGAGCTCCTACAATGAGCAGTTCTTC.